The 4 T cell receptor beta chains below come from one sample, sequenced in a study of shared clonotypes between healthy human individuals. Sequencing used immunoSEQ multiplex PCR; TCRdb keeps in-frame clones, though not all of them. This table holds more than 2 million clones, about 94% found once. Naive CD8 cells lacked CD45RO and underwent positive selection for CCR7, leaving out terminally differentiated effector memory CD45RA+ cells. The sequencing sample was made of naive CD8+ T cells from PBMCs. The receptors originated from a man aged 18 to 29 in good health. Some clones in this sample may be carry-over from other donors' samples.

The chain joins TRBV10-3 to TRBJ2-7, with a weak D call TRBD2 (6 bases). The CDR3 extends over 13 amino acids. Per the germline V gene, CDR1 is ENHRY and CDR2 is SYGVKD. V shed 6 bases and J shed 1 base, with 10 bases lying between them. CDR3 sequence: CAIREGASYEQYF. The CDR3 nucleotides read TGTGCCATCAGGGAGGGCGCTTCCTACGAGCAGTACTTC.

J is TRBJ2-3 and V is TRBV6-1; 13 nucleotides line up with TRBD2. Germline values: CDR1 MNHNS, CDR2 SASEGT. This CDR3 has 16 amino acids. V lost 3 bases to trimming and J lost 3 bases; unmatched junction nucleotides: 3. This CDR3 is CASSDTSGRVTDTQYF. Here the CDR3 DNA reads TGTGCCAGCAGTGATACTAGCGGGAGGGTTACAGATACGCAGTATTTT.

This chain connects TRBV27 to TRBJ2-2; no reliable D call. This CDR3 spans 13 amino acids. The V end lost 6 bases, the J end lost 1 base, and 6 bases lay between the germline ends. Germline V gene sequence: CDR1 MNHEY, CDR2 SMNVEV (reference sequence). CDR3 DNA sequence: TGTGCCAGCAGGGAGAGGAACACCGGGGAGCTGTTTTTT. It specifies CASRERNTGELFF.

V usage is TRBV27 and J usage is TRBJ1-4; 10 bases are shared with TRBD1. The trim removed 6 bases at V and 7 bases at J, leaving 5 bases unmatched. The CDR3 contains 14 residues. The V gene's germline CDR1 is MNHEY and CDR2 SMNVEV (reference sequence). The CDR3 sequence is CASRVTGGGEKLFF. CDR3 DNA sequence: TGTGCCAGCAGGGTGACAGGGGGCGGTGAAAAACTGTTTTTT. Drawing the rest from reference TRBV27 and TRBJ1-4, the complete variable domain is EAQVTQNPRYLITVTGKKLTVTCSQNMNHEYMSWYRQDPGLGLRQIYYSMNVEVTDKGDVPEGYKVSRKEKRNFPLILESPSPNQTSLYFCASRVTGGGEKLFFGSGTQLSVL.